The 13 T cell receptor beta chains presented below share a single source sample, sequenced in a study of glioma-infiltrating T cells after dendritic cell vaccination. TCRdb's table, derived via immunoSEQ multiplex PCR, lists solely in-frame clones and lacks some. Among approximately 100,000 clones listed, roughly 76% were seen once. The starting material was blood, obtained before dendritic cell vaccination. The receptors here all came from a human donor with glioblastoma.

This clone was counted between two and nine times. The chain has TRBV5-1 and TRBJ2-7; the D gene is possibly TRBD1 (5 bases). Germline CDR1 is SGHRS and CDR2 is YFSETQ. V shed 6 bases and J shed 4 bases, with 17 bases lying between them. The CDR3 runs to 14 residues. DNA of the CDR3: TGCGCCAGCACCCCAGACAGAGCAATTTACGAGCAGTACTTC. This translates into CASTPDRAIYEQYF.

The chain carries TRBV30 and TRBJ1-1, with unresolved D. The V gene lost 3 bases and the J gene lost 5 bases, with 4 bases spanning the gap. CDR1 is GTSNPN and CDR2 is SVGIG in the germline V gene (reference sequence). This CDR3 is 10 amino acids long. CDR3 protein: CAWSGTEAFF. As DNA, the CDR3 is TGTGCCTGGAGCGGGACTGAAGCTTTCTTT.

The chain's CDR3 is CASSLYVEQFF. As DNA, the CDR3 is TGTGCCAGCAGCTTGTATGTTGAGCAGTTCTTC. The rearrangement uses TRBV5-4 and TRBJ2-1, with D hard to call. Trimming cost V 1 base and J 9 bases, with 5 bases left between them. The CDR3 extends over 11 amino acids. The germline gives CDR1 SGHNT, CDR2 YYREEE (reference sequence).

The rearrangement links TRBV10-3 to TRBJ1-1, with 7 positions matching TRBD1. The V gene's germline CDR1 is ENHRY and CDR2 SYGVKD. The CDR3 extends over 16 amino acids. Trimming took 2 bases from V and 0 from J; bases not matched to a gene: 6. This CDR3 reads CAISEPGQALNTEAFF. The CDR3 coding sequence is TGTGCCATCAGTGAGCCTGGACAGGCGCTGAACACTGAAGCTTTCTTT.

The genes are TRBV19 and TRBJ1-1; D is undetermined. Trimming stripped 2 bases from V and 1 base from J, with 5 bases between. Germline loops: CDR1 LNHDA, CDR2 SQIVND (reference sequence). CDR3 size: 13 residues. CDR3 in amino acids: CASSISWNTEAFF. In DNA, the CDR3 is TGTGCCAGTAGTATATCCTGGAACACTGAAGCTTTCTTT.

The chain couples TRBV19 to TRBJ2-3, with 10 bases fitting TRBD1. CDR3 length: 17 amino acids. V lost 3 bases, J lost 3 bases, and 9 bases stayed unmatched. Germline V gene sequence: CDR1 LNHDA, CDR2 SQIVND (reference sequence). This chain's CDR3 is CASSMMGTGDGTDTQYF. The DNA of the CDR3 is TGTGCCAGTAGTATGATGGGGACAGGGGACGGTACAGATACGCAGTATTTT.

The chain recombines TRBV5-1 with TRBJ2-5, with 7 bases lining up with TRBD2. The CDR3 loop spans 14 amino acids. The trim removed 2 bases at V and 4 bases at J, leaving 5 bases unmatched. Germline V gene sequence: CDR1 SGHRS, CDR2 YFSETQ. CDR3: CASSLSLAVETQYF. The CDR3 DNA sequence: TGCGCCAGCAGCTTAAGTCTAGCGGTAGAGACCCAGTACTTC.

Only one count was recorded for this clone. This chain connects TRBV7-8 to TRBJ2-3; D perhaps matches TRBD2 (5 bases). Trimming took 1 base from V and 0 from J, leaving 8 bases between them. The germline gives CDR1 SGHVS, CDR2 FQNEAQ. The length of the CDR3 is 15 residues. CDR3 residues: CASSLDPGSTDTQYF. The DNA for the CDR3 is TGTGCCAGCAGCTTAGATCCGGGAAGCACAGATACGCAGTATTTT.

The table lists this clone with many counts. This sequence joins TRBV27 and TRBJ2-3, with D tentatively TRBD2 (7 bases). The CDR3 spans 16 residues. Germline CDR1 reads MNHEY; CDR2 reads SMNVEV (reference sequence). Trimming took off 2 bases at V and 0 bases at J, with 12 bases between the two ends. CDR3 DNA sequence: TGTGCCAGCAGTTTAGGGGGGGCAGTAAGCACAGATACGCAGTATTTT. Amino acid sequence: CASSLGGAVSTDTQYF.

The chain recombines TRBV2 with TRBJ1-2; D remains ambiguous. CDR3 size: 18 residues. The germline gives CDR1 SNHLY, CDR2 FYNNEI. The V end was cut by 5 bases, the J end by 8 bases, with 30 bases between. The DNA for the CDR3 is TGTGCCAGCAGTTCTCCGGTCCGGCAGGATCCGTTTGATGACGGCTACACCTTC. Protein sequence: CASSSPVRQDPFDDGYTF.

The chain uses TRBV5-1 and TRBJ1-1; 8 positions match TRBD1. This CDR3 has 15 amino acids. CDR1 and CDR2 from the germline V gene are SGHRS and YFSETQ. With 0 bases clipped from V and 10 bases from J, the junction kept 11 bases outside the gene matches. CDR3 in amino acids: CASSLVLSGGSVAFF. CDR3 bases: TGCGCCAGCAGCTTGGTTTTGTCAGGGGGCTCTGTAGCTTTCTTT.

V usage is TRBV5-1 and J usage is TRBJ2-1; TRBD2 matches at 10 bases. This CDR3 is built from 15 residues. With V trimmed by 0 bases and J by 9 bases, 6 bases remained unmatched. Germline values: CDR1 SGHRS, CDR2 YFSETQ. DNA for the CDR3: TGCGCCAGCAGCTTGGACCTAGCGGGGGTAGGTGAGCAGTTCTTC. Its protein is CASSLDLAGVGEQFF.

This chain joins TRBV7-2 and TRBJ2-3; 11 nucleotides agree with TRBD2. V shed 5 bases, J shed 5 bases, and the junction held 9 bases outside the gene matches. This CDR3 spans 16 amino acids. Looked up from germline, CDR1 is SGHTA and CDR2 is FQGNSA. This CDR3 reads CASSRNSGGALDTQYF. Written as DNA, the CDR3 is TGTGCCAGCAGCCGTAATAGCGGGGGGGCGTTAGATACGCAGTATTTT. Variable domain in full (rest from reference TRBV7-2 and TRBJ2-3): GAGVSQSPSNKVTEKGKDVELRCDPISGHTALYWYRQSLGQGLEFLIYFQGNSAPDKSGLPSDRFSAERTGGSVSTLTIQRTQQEDSAVYLCASSRNSGGALDTQYFGPGTRLTVL.